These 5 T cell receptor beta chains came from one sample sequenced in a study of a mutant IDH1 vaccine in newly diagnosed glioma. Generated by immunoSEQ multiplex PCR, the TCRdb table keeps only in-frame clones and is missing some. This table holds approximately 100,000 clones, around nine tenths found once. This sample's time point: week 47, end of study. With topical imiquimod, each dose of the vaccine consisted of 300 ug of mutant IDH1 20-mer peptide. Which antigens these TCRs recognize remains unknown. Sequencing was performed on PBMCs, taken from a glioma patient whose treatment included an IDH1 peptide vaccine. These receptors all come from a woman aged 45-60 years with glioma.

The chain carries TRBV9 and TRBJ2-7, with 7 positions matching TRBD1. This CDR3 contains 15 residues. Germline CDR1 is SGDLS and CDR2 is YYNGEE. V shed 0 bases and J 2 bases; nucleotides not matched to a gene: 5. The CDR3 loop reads CASSVGLGQTYEQYF. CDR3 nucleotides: TGTGCCAGCAGCGTAGGACTGGGACAGACCTACGAGCAGTACTTC.

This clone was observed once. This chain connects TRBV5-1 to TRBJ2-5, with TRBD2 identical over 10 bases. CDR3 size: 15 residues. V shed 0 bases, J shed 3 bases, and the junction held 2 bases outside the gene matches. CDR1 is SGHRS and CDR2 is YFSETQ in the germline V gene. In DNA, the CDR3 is TGCGCCAGCAGCTTGGGGGGGACTAGCGAAGAGACCCAGTACTTC. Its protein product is CASSLGGTSEETQYF.

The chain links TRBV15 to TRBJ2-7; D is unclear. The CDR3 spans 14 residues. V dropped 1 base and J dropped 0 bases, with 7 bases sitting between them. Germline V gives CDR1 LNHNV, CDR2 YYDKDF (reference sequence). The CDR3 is CATSRAGSSYEQYF. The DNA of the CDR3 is TGTGCCACCAGCAGAGCAGGTAGCTCCTACGAGCAGTACTTC.

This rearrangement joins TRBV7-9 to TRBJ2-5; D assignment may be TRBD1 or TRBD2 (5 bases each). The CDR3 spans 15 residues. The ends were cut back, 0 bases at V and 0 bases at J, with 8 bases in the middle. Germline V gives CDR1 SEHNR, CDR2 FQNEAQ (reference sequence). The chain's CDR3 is CASSLALGDQETQYF. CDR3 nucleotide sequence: TGTGCCAGCAGCTTAGCGCTGGGGGACCAAGAGACCCAGTACTTC.

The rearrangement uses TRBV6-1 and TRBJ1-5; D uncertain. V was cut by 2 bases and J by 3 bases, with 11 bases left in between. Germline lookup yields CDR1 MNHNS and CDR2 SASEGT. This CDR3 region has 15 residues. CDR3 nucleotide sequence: TGTGCCAGCAGTGAATTGGACCCCACCAATCAGCCCCAGCATTTT. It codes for CASSELDPTNQPQHF.